The present T cell receptor beta chain was sequenced within a study of cytomegalovirus exposure and HLA in healthy donors. Findings and caveats of the study: TCR beta sequences reportedly predicted most subjects' HLA-A and HLA-B alleles accurately. Researchers reported in a later analysis that common viral pathogens appeared linked to several top clusters.

Whereas donors were nominally healthy upon sampling, unrecorded immune exposures were probable. The PCR was carried out with 60 Vbeta primers and 13 Jbeta primers. Method: immunoSEQ multiplex PCR; TCRdb's copy keeps in-frame clones and lacks some. The data show approximately 210,000 clones, roughly four fifths seen once. There are 13 residues in the CDR3. V gave up 6 bases and J gave up 3 bases, with 11 bases separating them. Germline V gene data show CDR1 as MNHEY and CDR2 as SVGAGI. With regard to this clone: The antigen remains undetermined.

This sequence originates from a man in his late teens or twenties in good health and CMV-seronegative. Sequenced sample: PBMCs. The chain links TRBV6-5 to TRBJ1-2; perhaps TRBD1 as D (5 bases). The CDR3 loop is CASRGGSHYGYTF. The CDR3 DNA reads as TGTGCCAGCAGGGGGGGTTCGCACTATGGCTACACCTTC.